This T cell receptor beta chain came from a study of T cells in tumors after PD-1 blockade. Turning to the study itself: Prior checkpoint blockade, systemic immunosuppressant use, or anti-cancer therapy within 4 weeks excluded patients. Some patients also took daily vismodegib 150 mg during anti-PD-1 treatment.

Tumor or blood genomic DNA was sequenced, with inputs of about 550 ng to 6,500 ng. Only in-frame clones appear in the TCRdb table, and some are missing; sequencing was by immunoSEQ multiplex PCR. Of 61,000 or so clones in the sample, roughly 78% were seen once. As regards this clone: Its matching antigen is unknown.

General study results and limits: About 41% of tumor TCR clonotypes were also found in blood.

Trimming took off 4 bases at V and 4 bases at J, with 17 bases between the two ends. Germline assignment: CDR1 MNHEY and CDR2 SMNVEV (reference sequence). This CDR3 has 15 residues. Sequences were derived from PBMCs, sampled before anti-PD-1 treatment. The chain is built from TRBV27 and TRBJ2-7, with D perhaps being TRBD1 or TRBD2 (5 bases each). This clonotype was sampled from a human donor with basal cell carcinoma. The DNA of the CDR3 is TGTGCCAGCAGTTCCGGGACCCCGGCGATATACGAGCAGTACTTC. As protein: CASSSGTPAIYEQYF.